What follows are 26 T cell receptor beta chains derived from one specimen sequenced in a study of T cells in localized non-small cell lung cancer. Here immunoSEQ multiplex PCR was the method, and the copy in TCRdb shows in-frame clones only, minus some. This sample has over 1,000 clones, with 25% to 30% found just once. Source: normal lung tissue next to the tumor, taken before any cancer treatment. The source of these receptors is a male donor at least 60 years old with stage II squamous cell lung carcinoma.

CDR3 coding DNA: TGTGCCAGCAGCCCAGCGGGGGGGCCGAACAATGAGCAGTTCTTC. Translating it yields CASSPAGGPNNEQFF. The chain couples TRBV14 to TRBJ2-1; 10 bases align to TRBD2. The germline V gene encodes CDR1 SGHDN and CDR2 FVKESK. This CDR3 spans 15 amino acids. After removal of 4 bases from V and 5 bases from J, the junction contained 5 bases not matched to a gene.

The chain recombines TRBV10-3 with TRBJ2-7; D assignment may be TRBD1 or TRBD2 (5 bases each). CDR3 size: 14 residues. Trimming stripped 10 bases from V and 6 bases from J, with 22 bases between. Germline-derived CDR1 and CDR2 are ENHRY and SYGVKD. CDR3 protein: CASYTAGTASEQYF. As DNA, the CDR3 is TGTGCCAGCTACACTGCCGGGACGGCGAGCGAGCAGTACTTC.

The rearrangement joins TRBV28 to TRBJ2-2, with 7 nucleotides matching TRBD1. Germline V gene data show CDR1 as MDHEN and CDR2 as SYDVKM. The CDR3 totals 14 residues. V trimming: 6 bases; J trimming: 6 bases; junction bases outside the gene matches: 7. This chain's CDR3 is CASSHHRGPGELFF. The CDR3 DNA sequence: TGTGCCAGCAGCCACCACAGGGGCCCCGGGGAGCTGTTTTTT.

The gene calls are TRBV5-1 and TRBJ2-3, with D perhaps TRBD1 (5 bases). This CDR3 comprises 15 residues. Germline CDR1 and CDR2: SGHRS and YFSETQ. V dropped 2 bases and J dropped 3 bases, with 13 bases sitting between them. Here the CDR3 reads CASSLTRTSTDTQYF. In nucleotides, the CDR3 is TGCGCCAGCAGCTTAACTCGGACATCTACAGATACGCAGTATTTT. The whole variable domain, remainder taken from reference TRBV5-1 and TRBJ2-3, is KAGVTQTPRYLIKTRGQQVTLSCSPISGHRSVSWYQQTPGQGLQFLFEYFSETQRNKGNFPGRFSGRQFSNSRSEMNVSTLELGDSALYLCASSLTRTSTDTQYFGPGTRLTVL.

V and J are TRBV6-8 and TRBJ2-3; no clear D. The CDR3 is 17 residues long. The V gene's germline CDR1 is MNHGY and CDR2 SAAAGT. The V gene lost 6 bases and the J gene lost 7 bases, with 26 bases spanning the gap. In DNA form, the CDR3 reads TGTGCCAGCAGACCCGGAGAACAGTTCATCCAACCAAATACGCAGTATTTT. It translates to CASRPGEQFIQPNTQYF.

The chain employs TRBV6-8 and TRBJ2-7, with TRBD1 matching over 8 bases. J was trimmed by 3 bases and V by 6 bases; bases with no gene match: 10. CDR1 and CDR2 from the germline V gene are MNHGY and SAAAGT. The CDR3 contains 15 residues. CDR3 in DNA: TGTGCCAGCAGGAGCCCCGGGACAGGACTCTACGAGCAGTACTTC. Translating it yields CASRSPGTGLYEQYF.

The chain employs TRBV11-3 and TRBJ1-6; 8 positions agree with TRBD1. This CDR3 is 15 amino acids long. Trimming cost V 3 bases and J 9 bases; bases outside gene matches: 7. Germline V gene sequence: CDR1 SGHNT, CDR2 YENEEA. In DNA, the CDR3 is TGTGCCAGCAGCTTCCCCGGACAGGGACCTTCACCCCTCCACTTT. Protein product: CASSFPGQGPSPLHF.

The chain links TRBV19 to TRBJ1-2; TRBD1 matches at 7 bases. With V trimmed by 3 bases and J by 0 bases, 4 bases remained unmatched. This CDR3 spans 15 amino acids. Germline-derived CDR1 and CDR2 are LNHDA and SQIVND (reference sequence). CDR3 amino acids: CASSMWDSPNYGYTF. The CDR3, as DNA: TGTGCCAGTAGTATGTGGGACAGCCCTAACTATGGCTACACCTTC.

This rearrangement joins TRBV18 to TRBJ2-6; D gene ambiguous. This CDR3 has 18 amino acids. Per germline, CDR1 KGHSH and CDR2 LQKENI. V gave up 3 bases and J gave up 0 bases, with 15 bases separating them. In DNA form, the CDR3 reads TGTGCCAGCTCACCCCGGAGAAGGTCCGACTCTGGGGCCAACGTCCTGACTTTC. Encoded protein: CASSPRRRSDSGANVLTF.

J is TRBJ2-5 and V is TRBV19, with 7 bases matching TRBD1. The ends lost 1 base at V and 1 base at J; junction bases unmatched: 0. In germline, CDR1 is LNHDA, CDR2 SQIVND (reference sequence). The CDR3 sequence is 14 residues long. The CDR3 DNA sequence: TGTGCCAGTAGTATAGGACAGGGCCAAGAGACCCAGTACTTC. Protein: CASSIGQGQETQYF.

The chain has TRBV10-3 and TRBJ2-2; perhaps TRBD2 as D (5 bases). With 2 bases removed from V and 5 bases from J, the gap between germline ends came to 12 bases. Germline V CDR1 and CDR2: ENHRY, SYGVKD. The CDR3 covers 15 residues. The CDR3 bases are TGTGCCATCAGTGAGAAAGGACTGGGGACCGGGGAGCTGTTTTTT. This encodes CAISEKGLGTGELFF.

The V and J genes are TRBV10-3 and TRBJ1-5, with D tentatively TRBD1 (6 bases). The germline V and J ends were trimmed by 10 bases and 3 bases, with 13 bases remaining between them. The CDR3 contains 13 residues. CDR1 is ENHRY, CDR2 SYGVKD, per germline. CDR3 sequence (DNA): TGTGCCAGTAGACAGGTAAACAATCAGCCCCAGCATTTT. Encoded protein: CASRQVNNQPQHF.

This clone was seen a handful of times. CDR3 in amino acids: CSVGGDLYSNQPQHF. CDR3 bases: TGCAGCGTTGGCGGGGACCTATATAGCAATCAGCCCCAGCATTTT. V and J are TRBV29-1 and TRBJ1-5; D possibly corresponds to TRBD1 (5 bases). V lost 4 bases and J 0 bases, leaving 13 bases between the germline ends. CDR1 and CDR2 (germline): SQVTM, ANQGSEA. The CDR3 totals 15 residues.

V usage is TRBV6-8 and J usage is TRBJ1-4; D is undetermined. CDR3 size: 14 residues. The germline V and J ends were trimmed by 5 bases and 4 bases, with 11 bases remaining between them. CDR1 is MNHGY, CDR2 SAAAGT, per germline. DNA for the CDR3: TGTGCCAGCAGTGATCGGGTGGGTAATGAAAAACTGTTTTTT. It yields the protein CASSDRVGNEKLFF.

The CDR3 is CSAEDGSWGGGYGYTF. CDR3 nucleotide sequence: TGCAGCGCAGAGGATGGATCCTGGGGTGGAGGCTATGGCTACACCTTC. The rearrangement uses TRBV29-1 and TRBJ1-2, with D unresolved. Trimming removed 7 bases from V and 4 bases from J, with 25 bases in between. CDR1 and CDR2 from the germline V gene are SQVTM and ANQGSEA. The CDR3 consists of 16 residues.

The table lists this clone with a few counts. The rearrangement joins TRBV9 to TRBJ2-3; D possibly matches TRBD1 or TRBD2 (6 bases each). The ends were cut back, 5 bases at V and 3 bases at J, with 13 bases in the middle. CDR3 length: 14 residues. The germline V gene encodes CDR1 SGDLS and CDR2 YYNGEE. The CDR3 sequence is CASSEGGLTDTQYF. The CDR3, as DNA: TGTGCCAGCAGTGAGGGGGGTTTGACAGATACGCAGTATTTT.

V and J are TRBV5-1 and TRBJ2-1; TRBD2 matches 10 bases. The CDR3 covers 15 residues. Trimming at V came to 6 bases and at J to 5 bases, leaving 8 bases not matched to a gene. CDR1 and CDR2 from the germline V gene are SGHRS and YFSETQ. The CDR3 nucleotides read TGCGCCAGCACCCTGAGCGGGAGGGGTAACAATGAGCAGTTCTTC. Translated: CASTLSGRGNNEQFF.

J is TRBJ2-1 and V is TRBV9; 7 nucleotides match TRBD2. The junction had 8 bases not matched to a gene; V was cut back by 5 bases and J by 3 bases. The CDR3 runs 15 residues. Looked up from germline, CDR1 is SGDLS and CDR2 is YYNGEE. CDR3 sequence (DNA): TGTGCCAGCAGTGAAAGGCTAGCGGACTACAATGAGCAGTTCTTC. Protein sequence: CASSERLADYNEQFF.

This clone was seen only a few times. The chain carries TRBV11-3 and TRBJ1-2; D is ambiguous. This CDR3 spans 15 amino acids. Per germline, CDR1 SGHNT and CDR2 YENEEA. The V end lost 1 base, the J end lost 0 bases, and 9 bases lay between the germline ends. CDR3 coding DNA: TGTGCCAGCAGCTTAGGACCGAATACTAACTATGGCTACACCTTC. As protein: CASSLGPNTNYGYTF.

By sample share, this clone is hyperexpanded. This chain connects TRBV6-8 to TRBJ1-5; 8 bases agree with TRBD1. The CDR3 is made up of 15 amino acids. From germline, CDR1 is MNHGY and CDR2 SAAAGT. With V trimmed by 5 bases and J by 3 bases, 6 bases remained unmatched. The CDR3 nucleotides read TGTGCCAGCAGTGTCCAGGGGGCCTTCAATCAGCCCCAGCATTTT. Translated, it gives CASSVQGAFNQPQHF.

The rearrangement uses TRBV29-1 and TRBJ2-7; 7 bases agree with TRBD2. V was pared by 4 bases and J by 3 bases, with 6 bases of the junction left unmatched. CDR1 is SQVTM and CDR2 is ANQGSEA in the germline V gene. The CDR3 spans 13 residues. As DNA, the CDR3 is TGCAGCGTTGCCCTTGGCGGGAGCTACGAGCAGTACTTC. As protein: CSVALGGSYEQYF.

This chain links TRBV10-2 with TRBJ2-5, with 8 bases lining up with TRBD2. V shed 6 bases, J shed 1 base, and the junction held 10 bases outside the gene matches. CDR1 and CDR2 (germline): WSHSY, SAAADI. There are 16 residues in the CDR3. The CDR3: CASRSKGGRLQETQYF. The DNA for the CDR3 is TGCGCCAGCAGGTCTAAGGGCGGGAGGCTCCAAGAGACCCAGTACTTC.

By share of the sample, this clone is large. This sequence joins TRBV19 and TRBJ1-2, with D perhaps TRBD1 (5 bases). CDR3 length: 15 amino acids. V was shortened by 6 bases and J by 4 bases, with 18 bases between the two germline ends. Germline values: CDR1 LNHDA, CDR2 SQIVND (reference sequence). In DNA, the CDR3 is TGTGCCAGTAGGAGGGGCGATAACCAGGGCTATGGCTACACCTTC. The encoded protein is CASRRGDNQGYGYTF.

This clone was detected only a few times. The rearrangement joins TRBV9 to TRBJ2-1, with D perhaps matching TRBD2 (6 bases). The CDR3 covers 13 residues. The germline V gene has CDR1 SGDLS and CDR2 YYNGEE. Between the trimmed V and J ends, which lost 5 bases and 9 bases, there was a span of 15 bases. CDR3 amino acids: CASSERVVGEQFF. Here the CDR3 DNA reads TGTGCCAGCAGTGAGCGGGTCGTGGGTGAGCAGTTCTTC.

The rearrangement joins TRBV18 to TRBJ1-6, with 9 nucleotides matching TRBD1. Per the germline V gene, CDR1 is KGHSH and CDR2 is LQKENI. V shed 3 bases and J 7 bases; nucleotides not matched to a gene: 4. The CDR3 extends over 15 amino acids. The DNA for the CDR3 is TGTGCCAGCTCACCCCCGGGACAGGGCAATTCACCCCTCCACTTT. Residues: CASSPPGQGNSPLHF.

The chain links TRBV10-2 to TRBJ2-1; 11 bases fit TRBD1. The germline V gene encodes CDR1 WSHSY and CDR2 SAAADI. The CDR3 covers 14 residues. V was pared by 8 bases and J by 7 bases, with 7 bases of the junction left unmatched. The CDR3 reads CASGGQGEENEQFF. DNA for the CDR3: TGCGCCAGCGGGGGACAGGGGGAGGAAAATGAGCAGTTCTTC.